The 18 T cell receptor beta chains given below trace back to one sample, sequenced in a study of spatial heterogeneity in lung cancer. Using its own MiXCR run on the 5' RACE reads, TCRdb lists one record per CDR3 protein. The sample has 20,000 to 25,000 distinct CDR3 sequences; 4.6% are singletons. Time point: sample taken at primary tumor resection. The source material was PBMCs, sampled at surgery. The receptors stem from a male donor with early-stage non-small cell lung cancer.

Comment on this clonotype: A much larger clone differs from this one at a single base, so this may be a read error. This rearrangement joins TRBV28 to TRBJ1-5, with D maybe TRBD1 (5 bases). The CDR3 totals 15 residues. The V gene's germline CDR1 is MDHEN and CDR2 SYDVKM. Trimming shortened V by 4 bases and J by 4 bases, and 14 bases separated the two germline ends. CDR3 DNA: TGTGCCAGCAGTTCAGCCGGGACCATGAATCAGCCCCAGCATTTT. This sequence encodes CASSSAGTMNQPQHF. The full variable domain, in which reference TRBV28 and TRBJ1-5 provide the parts outside the CDR3, is DVKVTQSSRYLVKRTGEKVFLECVQDMDHENMFWYRQDPGLGLRLIYFSYDVKMKEKGDIPEGYSVSREKKERFSLILESASTNQTSMYLCASSSAGTMNQPQHFGDGTRLSIL.

This sequence joins TRBV2 and TRBJ2-7; 11 nucleotides line up with TRBD1. This CDR3 contains 14 residues. Per germline, CDR1 SNHLY and CDR2 FYNNEI. Losses at the gene ends were 4 bases for V and 3 bases for J; bases not matched to a gene: 2. The chain's CDR3 is CASSVGTGGYEQYF. CDR3 nucleotides: TGTGCCAGCAGTGTGGGGACAGGGGGCTACGAGCAGTACTTC. Full variable domain (missing parts from reference TRBV2 and TRBJ2-7): EPEVTQTPSHQVTQMGQEVILRCVPISNHLYFYWYRQILGQKVEFLVSFYNNEISEKSEIFDDQFSVERPDGSNFTLKIRSTKLEDSAMYFCASSVGTGGYEQYFGPGTRLTVT.

This clonotype was detected ten times or more. The chain has TRBV10-2 and TRBJ2-7; 8 bases match TRBD2. CDR1 WSHSY and CDR2 SAAADI come from the germline V gene. The CDR3 runs 15 residues. Unmatched junction bases numbered 3, after V lost 1 base and J lost 1 base. The CDR3 sequence is CASSELGTSSYEQYF. The CDR3 DNA reads TGCGCCAGCAGTGAGTTGGGGACTAGTTCCTACGAGCAGTACTTC.

This clonotype was seen ten or more times. V usage is TRBV29-1 and J usage is TRBJ2-1, with D unclear. Germline CDR1 and CDR2: SQVTM and ANQGSEA. The CDR3 sequence is 15 residues long. V lost 1 base to trimming and J lost 0 bases, with 10 bases between them. This CDR3 reads CSVEGLVDSYNEQFF. In nucleotides, the CDR3 is TGCAGCGTTGAAGGGCTGGTAGACTCCTACAATGAGCAGTTCTTC.

In its sample, this clonotype was seen a few times. This sequence joins TRBV7-2 and TRBJ2-7; D may correspond to TRBD1 or TRBD2 (5 bases each). CDR3 length: 12 residues. The germline V gene has CDR1 SGHTA and CDR2 FQGNSA. V dropped 5 bases and J dropped 6 bases, with 11 bases sitting between them. CDR3 DNA: TGTGCCAGCAGCCCGGGACCCCTCGAGCAGTACTTC. Translation: CASSPGPLEQYF.

On this clonotype itself: One end of the junction does not line up with germline, which may come from a read error. This chain links TRBV4-2 with TRBJ2-5, with 12 bases aligning to TRBD2. Germline V CDR1 and CDR2: LGHNA, YNFKEQ. CDR3 length: 20 residues. The CDR3 loop reads CVSSLTATSGSIPKQETQYF. CDR3 DNA: TGTGTCAGCAGCCTTACAGCGACTAGCGGGAGCATCCCAAAACAAGAGACCCAGTACTTC.

This clonotype has more than one count but fewer than ten. This chain connects TRBV7-9 to TRBJ2-1; 8 positions agree with TRBD1. V was pared by 4 bases and J by 4 bases, with 3 bases of the junction left unmatched. CDR1 is SEHNR and CDR2 is FQNEAQ in the germline V gene (reference sequence). The CDR3 runs 14 residues. CDR3 amino acids: CASSSWTGYNEQFF. In nucleotides, the CDR3 is TGTGCCAGCAGCTCTTGGACAGGGTACAATGAGCAGTTCTTC. The whole variable domain, filled in from reference TRBV7-9 and TRBJ2-1, reads DTGVSQNPRHKITKRGQNVTFRCDPISEHNRLYWYRQTLGQGPEFLTYFQNEAQLEKSRLLSDRFSAERPKGSFSTLEIQRTEQGDSAMYLCASSSWTGYNEQFFGPGTRLTVL.

This clonotype was counted only a few times. V gene TRBV9 combines with J gene TRBJ2-1, with 13 bases that match TRBD2. The V and J ends lost 4 bases and 1 base, in that order; junction bases with no gene match: 2. CDR1 and CDR2 (germline): SGDLS, YYNGEE. The CDR3 has 16 residues. This CDR3 reads CASSKGLAGSYNEQFF. The CDR3 region has the DNA TGTGCCAGCAGCAAGGGACTAGCGGGGTCCTACAATGAGCAGTTCTTC.

This clonotype was observed many times. The V call is TRBV24-1, the J call TRBJ2-2; possibly TRBD2 for D (6 bases). Between the trimmed V and J ends, which lost 3 bases and 3 bases, there was a span of 10 bases. Germline assignment: CDR1 KGHDR and CDR2 SFDVKD. There are 15 residues in the CDR3. The CDR3 reads CATSDIAGYTGELFF. Written as DNA, the CDR3 is TGTGCCACCAGTGATATTGCGGGGTACACCGGGGAGCTGTTTTTT.

This clonotype was counted ten times or more. The chain recombines TRBV7-9 with TRBJ2-1; 13 nucleotides agree with TRBD2. The CDR3 spans 17 residues. The germline gives CDR1 SEHNR, CDR2 FQNEAQ (reference sequence). Germline trimming cut 5 bases from V and 7 bases from J; bases unmatched to any gene: 11. Here the CDR3 DNA reads TGTGCCAGCAGCCCATTAGGGACTAGCGGGAAATCGAATGAGCAGTTCTTC. As protein: CASSPLGTSGKSNEQFF.

There are many counts of this clonotype. The chain employs TRBV9 and TRBJ2-6; D unclear. This CDR3 comprises 17 residues. Trimming removed 2 bases from V and 0 bases from J, with 12 bases in between. Per the germline V gene, CDR1 is SGDLS and CDR2 is YYNGEE. CDR3 protein: CASSVSPAGSGANVLTF. Written as DNA, the CDR3 is TGTGCCAGCAGCGTGAGTCCCGCCGGCTCTGGGGCCAACGTCCTGACTTTC.

In this sample, this clonotype turned up many times. This rearrangement joins TRBV6-6 to TRBJ1-1; 8 bases fit TRBD1. This CDR3 has 16 amino acids. Looked up from germline, CDR1 is MNHNY and CDR2 is SVGAGI (reference sequence). Germline trimming cut 7 bases from V and 3 bases from J; bases unmatched to any gene: 13. CDR3 bases: TGTGCCAGCACCTACGGACAGGGAGGAGTGGACACTGAAGCTTTCTTT. This gives the protein CASTYGQGGVDTEAFF.

The table lists this clonotype with many counts. CDR3 nucleotides: TGTGCCAGCACCCCCACTTTGAATGAGCAGTTCTTC. Its protein product is CASTPTLNEQFF. The rearrangement uses TRBV28 and TRBJ2-1; no definite D call. Deletions cut 7 bases from V and 7 bases from J, with 11 bases between. The CDR3 is made up of 12 amino acids. Germline-derived CDR1 and CDR2 are MDHEN and SYDVKM.

This clonotype was recorded many times. The chain combines TRBV11-3 with TRBJ2-2; 9 bases fit TRBD2. V lost 8 bases, J lost 4 bases, and 14 bases stayed unmatched. This CDR3 region has 17 residues. Germline assignment: CDR1 SGHNT and CDR2 YENEEA. CDR3: CASASPYETSGTGELFF. The CDR3 nucleotides read TGTGCCAGCGCTAGTCCGTACGAGACTAGCGGCACCGGGGAGCTGTTTTTT.

Judged by abundance, this clonotype is medium-sized. The chain links TRBV18 to TRBJ2-1, with a tentative D call TRBD2 (6 bases). This CDR3 has 13 amino acids. Trimming cost V 11 bases and J 4 bases, with 15 bases left between them. Germline values: CDR1 KGHSH, CDR2 LQKENI. For the CDR3, the DNA is TGTGCCTCCTCGGTGCTAGCGTACAATGAGCAGTTCTTC. Translating it yields CASSVLAYNEQFF. The variable domain in full, with the rest retrieved from reference TRBV18 and TRBJ2-1, is NAGVMQNPRHLVRRRGQEARLRCSPMKGHSHVYWYRQLPEEGLKFMVYLQKENIIDESGMPKERFSAEFPKEGPSILRIQQVVRGDSAAYFCASSVLAYNEQFFGPGTRLTVL.

This clonotype was seen at least ten times. The rearrangement links TRBV6-1 to TRBJ2-1, with 12 nucleotides matching TRBD2. The trim removed 4 bases at V and 8 bases at J, leaving 6 bases unmatched. This CDR3 has 15 residues. In germline, CDR1 is MNHNS, CDR2 SASEGT. The CDR3 protein is CASSGETSGSDEQFF. The CDR3 coding sequence is TGTGCCAGCAGTGGAGAGACTAGCGGGAGCGATGAGCAGTTCTTC.

The J gene is TRBJ2-2, the V gene TRBV19, with 8 positions matching TRBD1. CDR1 is LNHDA and CDR2 is SQIVND in the germline V gene (reference sequence). The CDR3 is made up of 17 amino acids. The J segment lost 4 bases and the V segment lost 3 bases, leaving 10 bases of the junction unmatched. The CDR3 DNA is TGTGCCAGTAGTATTGCACCGCAGGGGGCAAGCACCGGGGAGCTGTTTTTT. As protein: CASSIAPQGASTGELFF.

This clonotype was counted ten times or more. The chain links TRBV3-1 to TRBJ2-1; weak D call: TRBD1 (6 bases). There are 16 residues in the CDR3. Trimming stripped 4 bases from V and 2 bases from J, with 15 bases between. Germline CDR1 is LGHDT and CDR2 is YNNKEL (reference sequence). CDR3 DNA sequence: TGTGCCAGCAGCCGAATGGGGCCAGGGGCCTACAATGAGCAGTTCTTC. Translation gives CASSRMGPGAYNEQFF.